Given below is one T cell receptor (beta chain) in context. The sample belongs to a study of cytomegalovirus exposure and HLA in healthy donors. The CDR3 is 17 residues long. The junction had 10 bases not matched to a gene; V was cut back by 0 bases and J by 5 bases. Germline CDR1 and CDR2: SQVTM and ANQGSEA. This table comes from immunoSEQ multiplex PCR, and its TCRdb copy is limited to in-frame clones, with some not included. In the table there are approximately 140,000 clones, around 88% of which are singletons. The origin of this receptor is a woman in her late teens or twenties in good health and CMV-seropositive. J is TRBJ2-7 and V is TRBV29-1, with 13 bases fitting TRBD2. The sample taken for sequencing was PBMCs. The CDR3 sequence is CSVEDPVGLAGVNEQYF. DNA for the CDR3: TGCAGCGTTGAAGATCCCGTCGGACTAGCGGGAGTAAACGAGCAGTACTTC.